This T cell receptor beta chain was found in a study of brain T cells in children with intractable seizures. Broader study findings: Pre- and post-surgery blood differed in depth, so pre-surgery absences may be undersampling. Viral specificity was inferred only from CDR3 similarity; HCMV serostatus was unknown.

Time point described: blood from clinic visit 5 months post-surgery; TSC patient then seizure free. Surgery cases with the highest brain T cell transcript signatures were chosen for sequencing. The CDR3 is made up of 11 amino acids. V lost 5 bases and J 5 bases, leaving 7 bases between the germline ends. The germline V gene has CDR1 MNHEY and CDR2 SMNVEV (reference sequence). Comments on this clone: What it binds is not known.

Using immunoSEQ multiplex PCR, the repertoire was profiled, and TCRdb retains in-frame clones only, with some absent. The sample lists 300,000 to 400,000 clones, approximately 93% occurring once. The receptor was derived from a boy under three years old with tuberous sclerosis and intractable seizures. V is TRBV27 and J is TRBJ2-7; D ambiguous. The input for sequencing was peripheral blood, taken roughly 5 months after surgery. The CDR3 reads CASSPRNEQYF. In nucleotides, the CDR3 is TGTGCCAGCAGTCCTCGAAACGAGCAGTACTTC.